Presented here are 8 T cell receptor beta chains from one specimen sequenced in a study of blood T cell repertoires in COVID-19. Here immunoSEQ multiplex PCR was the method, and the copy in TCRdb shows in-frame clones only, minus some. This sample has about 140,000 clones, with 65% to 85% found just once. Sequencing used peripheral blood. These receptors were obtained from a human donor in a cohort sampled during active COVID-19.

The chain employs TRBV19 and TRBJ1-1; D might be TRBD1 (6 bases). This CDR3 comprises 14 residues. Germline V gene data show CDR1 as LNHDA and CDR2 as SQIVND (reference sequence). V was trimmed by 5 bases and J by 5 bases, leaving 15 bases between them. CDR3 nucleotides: TGTGCCAGTAGTGAAGGACAGACACTAACTGAAGCTTTCTTT. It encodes CASSEGQTLTEAFF.

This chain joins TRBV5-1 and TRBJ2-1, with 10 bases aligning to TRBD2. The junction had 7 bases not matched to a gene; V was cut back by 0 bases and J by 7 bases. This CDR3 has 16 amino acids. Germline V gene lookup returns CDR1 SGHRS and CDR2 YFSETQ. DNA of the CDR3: TGCGCCAGCAGCTTGGATGGGGTAGCGGGGGGAAATGAGCAGTTCTTC. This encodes CASSLDGVAGGNEQFF. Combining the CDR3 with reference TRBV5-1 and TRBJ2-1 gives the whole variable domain KAGVTQTPRYLIKTRGQQVTLSCSPISGHRSVSWYQQTPGQGLQFLFEYFSETQRNKGNFPGRFSGRQFSNSRSEMNVSTLELGDSALYLCASSLDGVAGGNEQFFGPGTRLTVL.

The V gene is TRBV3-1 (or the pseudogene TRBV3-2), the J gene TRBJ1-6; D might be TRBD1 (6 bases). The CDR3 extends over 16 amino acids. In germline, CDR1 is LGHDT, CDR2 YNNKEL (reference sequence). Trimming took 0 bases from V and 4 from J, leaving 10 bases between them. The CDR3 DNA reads TGTGCCAGCAGCCAAGAGGCCAGGGGTTATAATTCACCCCTCCACTTT. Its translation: CASSQEARGYNSPLHF.

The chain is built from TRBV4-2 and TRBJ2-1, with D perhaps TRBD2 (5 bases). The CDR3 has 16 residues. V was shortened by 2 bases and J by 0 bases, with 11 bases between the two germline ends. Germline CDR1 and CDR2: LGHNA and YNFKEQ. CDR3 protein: CASSQRTGSSYNEQFF. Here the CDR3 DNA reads TGTGCCAGCAGCCAAAGAACTGGGAGCTCCTACAATGAGCAGTTCTTC.

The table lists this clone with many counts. Written as DNA, the CDR3 is TGTGCCAGTACCACAGGGCTTGGCTACACCTTC. The encoded protein is CASTTGLGYTF. V and J are TRBV28 and TRBJ1-2; maybe TRBD1 (6 bases). The CDR3 has 11 amino acids. CDR1 and CDR2 from the germline V gene are MDHEN and SYDVKM. V lost 9 bases and J 7 bases, leaving 12 bases between the germline ends.

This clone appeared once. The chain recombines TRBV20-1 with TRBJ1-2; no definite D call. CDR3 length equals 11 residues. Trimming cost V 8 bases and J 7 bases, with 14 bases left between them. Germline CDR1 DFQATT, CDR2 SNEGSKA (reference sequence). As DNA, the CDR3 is TGCAGTTTTGCGGGCCTGGGTGGCTACACCTTC. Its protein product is CSFAGLGGYTF.

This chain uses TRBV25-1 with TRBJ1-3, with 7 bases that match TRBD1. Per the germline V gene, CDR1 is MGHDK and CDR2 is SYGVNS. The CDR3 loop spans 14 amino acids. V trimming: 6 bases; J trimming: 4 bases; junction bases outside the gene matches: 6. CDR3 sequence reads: CASSETGYGNTIYF. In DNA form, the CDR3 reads TGTGCCAGCAGCGAGACAGGGTACGGAAACACCATATATTTT. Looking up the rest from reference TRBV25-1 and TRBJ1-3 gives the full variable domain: EADIYQTPRYLVIGTGKKITLECSQTMGHDKMYWYQQDPGMELHLIHYSYGVNSTEKGDLSSESTVSRIRTEHFPLTLESARPSHTSQYLCASSETGYGNTIYFGEGSWLTVV.

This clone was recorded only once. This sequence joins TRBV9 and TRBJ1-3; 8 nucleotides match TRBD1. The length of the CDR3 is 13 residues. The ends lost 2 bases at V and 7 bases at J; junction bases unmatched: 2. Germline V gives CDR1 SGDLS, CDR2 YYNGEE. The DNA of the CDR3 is TGTGCCAGCAGCGTGCAGGGGGCGAACACCATATATTTT. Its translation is CASSVQGANTIYF.